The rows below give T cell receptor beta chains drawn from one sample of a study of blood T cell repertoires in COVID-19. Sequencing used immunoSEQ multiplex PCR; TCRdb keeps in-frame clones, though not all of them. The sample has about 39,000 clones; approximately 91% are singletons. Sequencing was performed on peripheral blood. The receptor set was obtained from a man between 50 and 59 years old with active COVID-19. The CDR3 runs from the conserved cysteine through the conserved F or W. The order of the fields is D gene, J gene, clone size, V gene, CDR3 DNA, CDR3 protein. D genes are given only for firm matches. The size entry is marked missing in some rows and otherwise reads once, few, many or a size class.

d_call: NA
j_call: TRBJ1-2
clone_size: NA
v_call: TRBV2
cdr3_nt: TGTGCCAGCAGTGTGGGGAGACATTCCCGGTCAGTATACGGCTACACCTTC
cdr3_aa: CASSVGRHSRSVYGYTF

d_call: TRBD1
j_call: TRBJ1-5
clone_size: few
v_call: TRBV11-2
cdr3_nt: TGTGCCAGCAGCTCTAATTCAGGGACAGCTTCCAATCAGCCCCAGCATTTT
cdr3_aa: CASSSNSGTASNQPQHF

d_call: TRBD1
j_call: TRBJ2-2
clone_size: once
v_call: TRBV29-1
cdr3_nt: TGCAGCGTTGAGCCTCGACCGGGACAGGGGAACACCGGGGAGCTGTTTTTT
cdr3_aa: CSVEPRPGQGNTGELFF

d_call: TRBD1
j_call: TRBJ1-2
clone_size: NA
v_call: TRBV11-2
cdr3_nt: TGTGCCAGCAGCCCGGACAGGGCTTATGGCTACACCTTC
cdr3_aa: CASSPDRAYGYTF

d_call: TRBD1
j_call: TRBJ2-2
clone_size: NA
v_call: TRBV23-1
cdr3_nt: TGCGCCAGCAGTCAATCGGACAGGGGGATAGACACCGGGGAGCTGTTTTTT
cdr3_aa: CASSQSDRGIDTGELFF

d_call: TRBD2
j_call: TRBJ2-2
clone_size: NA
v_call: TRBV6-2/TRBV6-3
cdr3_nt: TGTGCCAGCAGTTCACAGGCGGGGGGGCAAACCGGGGAGCTGTTTTTT
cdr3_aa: CASSSQAGGQTGELFF

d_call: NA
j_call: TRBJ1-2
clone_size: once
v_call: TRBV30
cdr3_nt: TGTGCCTGGAGCGGAACAGCTCTAACGAGCTATGGCTACACCTTC
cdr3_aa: CAWSGTALTSYGYTF

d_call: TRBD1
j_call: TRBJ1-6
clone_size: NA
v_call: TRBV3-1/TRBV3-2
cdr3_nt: TGTGCCAGCAGCCAAAACAGGGGGTTCGATTCACCCCTCCACTTT
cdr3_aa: CASSQNRGFDSPLHF

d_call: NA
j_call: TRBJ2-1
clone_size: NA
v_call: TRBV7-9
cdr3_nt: TGTGCCAGCAGCATTAACGGTTTAAGGGGGGAGCAGTTCTTC
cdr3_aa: CASSINGLRGEQFF

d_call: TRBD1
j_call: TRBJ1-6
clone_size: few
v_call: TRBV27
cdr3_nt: TGTGCCAGCAGTTCCCGGACAGGGGGAAATTCACCCCTCCACTTT
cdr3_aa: CASSSRTGGNSPLHF

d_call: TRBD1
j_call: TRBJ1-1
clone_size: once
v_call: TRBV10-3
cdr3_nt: TGTGCCATCAGTGAGACCGGACAGGGAATGACTGAAGCTTTCTTT
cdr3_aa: CAISETGQGMTEAFF

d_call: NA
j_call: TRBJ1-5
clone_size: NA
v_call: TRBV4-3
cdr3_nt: TGCGCCAGCAGCCAAGATCTAGGCAATCAGCCCCAGCATTTT
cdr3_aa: CASSQDLGNQPQHF

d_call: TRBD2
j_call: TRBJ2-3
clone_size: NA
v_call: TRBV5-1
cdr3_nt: TGCGCCAGCAGCCCCGCTAGCGGGGAGTGGGATACGCAGTATTTT
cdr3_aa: CASSPASGEWDTQYF

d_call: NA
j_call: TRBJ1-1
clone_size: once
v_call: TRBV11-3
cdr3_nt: TGTGCCAGCAGCCCCGCAGGGGAGCGGACTGAAGCTTTCTTT
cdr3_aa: CASSPAGERTEAFF

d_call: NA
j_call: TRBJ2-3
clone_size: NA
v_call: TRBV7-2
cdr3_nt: TGTGCCAGCAGCTTCCGGATGGGCGGGAAGGCAGATACGCAGTATTTT
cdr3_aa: CASSFRMGGKADTQYF

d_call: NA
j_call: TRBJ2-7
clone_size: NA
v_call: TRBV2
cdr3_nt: TGTGCCAGCAGTGAATGGTTGGGAGCGGGTTTCGAGCAGTACTTC
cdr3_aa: CASSEWLGAGFEQYF

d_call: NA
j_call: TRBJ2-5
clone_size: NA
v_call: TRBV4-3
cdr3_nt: TGCGCCAGCAGCCAAGGGGTGGTGGAGGGAGAGACCCAGTACTTC
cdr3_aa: CASSQGVVEGETQYF

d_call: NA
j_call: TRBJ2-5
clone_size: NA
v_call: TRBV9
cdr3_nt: TGTGCCAGCAGCGTAGGGCTGCAAGAGACCCAGTACTTC
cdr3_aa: CASSVGLQETQYF

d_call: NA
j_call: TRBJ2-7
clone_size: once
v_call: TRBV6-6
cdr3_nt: TGTGCCAGCCGGAGCTCGGGGAGCTCCTACGAGCAGTACTTC
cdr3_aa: CASRSSGSSYEQYF

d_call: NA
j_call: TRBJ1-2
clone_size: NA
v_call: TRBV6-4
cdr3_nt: TGTGCCAGCGAGCAACTAACTAACTATGGCTACACCTTC
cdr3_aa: CASEQLTNYGYTF

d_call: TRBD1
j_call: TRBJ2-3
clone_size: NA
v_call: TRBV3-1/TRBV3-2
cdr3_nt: TGTGCCAGCAGCCAAGAAGGGGGCTTGAGCGGAGGCGCAGATACGCAGTATTTT
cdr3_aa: CASSQEGGLSGGADTQYF

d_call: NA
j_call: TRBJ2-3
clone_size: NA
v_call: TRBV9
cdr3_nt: TGTGCCAGCAGCGTGACAGGATACACAGATACGCAGTATTTT
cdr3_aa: CASSVTGYTDTQYF

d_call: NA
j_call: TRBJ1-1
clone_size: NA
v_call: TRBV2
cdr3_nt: TGTGCCAGGAAGACAGATTCCACTGAAGCTTTCTTT
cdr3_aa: CARKTDSTEAFF

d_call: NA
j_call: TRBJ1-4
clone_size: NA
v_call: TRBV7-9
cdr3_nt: TGTGCCAGCAGCTTGAGCAGGGGTGCAACTAATGAAAAACTGTTTTTT
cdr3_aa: CASSLSRGATNEKLFF

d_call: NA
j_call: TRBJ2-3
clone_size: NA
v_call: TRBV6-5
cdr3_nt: TGTGCCAGCAGTTACTCGGGGGGTAGGGAGGATACGCAGTATTTT
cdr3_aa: CASSYSGGREDTQYF

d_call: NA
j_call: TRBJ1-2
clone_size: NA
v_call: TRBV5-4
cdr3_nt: TGTGCCAGCAGCCGGGACAAGGGATCGGCCTATGGCTACACCTTC
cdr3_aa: CASSRDKGSAYGYTF

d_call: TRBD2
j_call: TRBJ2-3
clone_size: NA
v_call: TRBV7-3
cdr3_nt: TGTGCCAGCAGCTTAGGCGGGAGAACAGATACGCAGTATTTT
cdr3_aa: CASSLGGRTDTQYF